The 14 T cell receptor beta chains presented below share a single source sample, sequenced in a study of T-cell memory formation after mild COVID-19. TCRdb recomputed calls from the 5' RACE reads with MiXCR, one row per CDR3 protein. The sample has tens of thousands of distinct CDR3 sequences, 7.4% seen once; the top ten hold roughly 15%. Sequenced sample: PBMCs or a T cell subset sorted from them (not recorded which). Receptors originate from an adult woman who had mild COVID-19 (a few samples of this study predate the infection). Cell type and time point are not known.

This clonotype was observed many times. CDR3 sequence: CASSVPGTGGYGYTF. CDR3 sequence (DNA): TGTGCCAGCAGTGTTCCTGGGACAGGGGGTTATGGCTACACCTTC. The V call is TRBV6-1, the J call TRBJ1-2; the match to TRBD1 covers 11 bases. V shed 4 bases and J 5 bases; nucleotides not matched to a gene: 6. CDR1 and CDR2 from the germline V gene are MNHNS and SASEGT. This CDR3 is built from 15 residues.

The table lists this clonotype with many counts. The chain employs TRBV7-6 and TRBJ2-1; 14 bases fit TRBD2. Germline CDR1 SGHVS, CDR2 FNYEAQ. V was pared by 8 bases and J by 8 bases, with 5 bases of the junction left unmatched. There are 14 residues in the CDR3. The CDR3 DNA reads as TGTGCCAGCCAAGGGACTAGCGGGGGCGATGAGCAGTTCTTC. Amino acids: CASQGTSGGDEQFF.

This clonotype has a count of ten or more. The chain links TRBV5-1 to TRBJ2-1; 10 nucleotides match TRBD2. CDR1 is SGHRS and CDR2 is YFSETQ in the germline V gene. The V segment lost 6 bases and the J segment 2 bases; nucleotides outside the gene matches: 8. This CDR3 is 16 amino acids long. The CDR3 loop reads CASIAVSGRAYNEQFF. In DNA form, the CDR3 reads TGCGCCAGCATCGCCGTGAGCGGGAGGGCCTACAATGAGCAGTTCTTC.

In this sample, this clonotype turned up many times. The V gene is TRBV6-1, the J gene TRBJ1-5; 8 bases map to TRBD1. Germline loops: CDR1 MNHNS, CDR2 SASEGT. The length of the CDR3 is 15 residues. J was trimmed by 2 bases and V by 7 bases; bases with no gene match: 7. The CDR3 spells CASNIQGGGNQPQHF. CDR3 DNA sequence: TGTGCCAGCAACATACAGGGGGGCGGCAATCAGCCCCAGCATTTT.

This clonotype was picked up many times. The chain couples TRBV12-3 or TRBV12-4 to TRBJ2-3; the D gene is possibly TRBD2 (5 bases). The CDR3 runs 17 residues. Trimming took off 2 bases at V and 2 bases at J, with 17 bases between the two ends. The CDR3: CASSLTAAVYLTDTQYF. CDR3 nucleotide sequence: TGTGCCAGCAGTTTAACCGCAGCGGTATATCTCACAGATACGCAGTATTTT.

There are many counts of this clonotype. The J gene is TRBJ2-3, the V gene TRBV29-1; TRBD2 aligns across 11 bases. After removal of 5 bases from V and 2 bases from J, the junction contained 3 bases not matched to a gene. Germline V gives CDR1 SQVTM, CDR2 ANQGSEA. CDR3 length: 14 residues. The CDR3 spells CSVRLAGTTDTQYF. For the CDR3, the DNA is TGCAGCGTTAGACTAGCGGGAACCACAGATACGCAGTATTTT.

This clonotype appeared many times. The V and J genes are TRBV24-1 and TRBJ2-3; 14 nucleotides align to TRBD2. Germline CDR1 and CDR2: KGHDR and SFDVKD. V lost 3 bases, J lost 6 bases, and 10 bases stayed unmatched. CDR3 length equals 18 residues. CDR3 nucleotide sequence: TGTGCCACCAGTGATGCAACGGGACTAGCGGGAGCCGGGGATACGCAGTATTTT. Translation: CATSDATGLAGAGDTQYF.

This clonotype showed up many times. V is TRBV24-1 and J is TRBJ1-5; tentatively, D is TRBD1 (6 bases). Germline CDR1 reads KGHDR; CDR2 reads SFDVKD. Deletions cut 1 base from V and 11 bases from J, with 8 bases between. The CDR3 is 12 residues long. The CDR3 loop reads CATSDFRGSQHF. CDR3 bases: TGTGCCACCAGTGATTTTAGGGGGTCCCAGCATTTT.

This clonotype has ten or more counts. This chain joins TRBV12-3 or TRBV12-4 and TRBJ2-1, with 7 bases aligning to TRBD2. The length of the CDR3 is 15 residues. The V segment lost 5 bases and the J segment 4 bases; nucleotides outside the gene matches: 8. The CDR3 protein is CASSQSGTKYNEQFF. The CDR3 DNA is TGTGCCAGCAGTCAAAGCGGGACTAAGTACAATGAGCAGTTCTTC.

This clonotype occurred many times. The chain combines TRBV5-1 with TRBJ2-7, with 8 bases aligning to TRBD2. The junction had 9 bases not matched to a gene; V was cut back by 4 bases and J by 0 bases. Germline CDR1 reads SGHRS; CDR2 reads YFSETQ. The CDR3 consists of 16 residues. CDR3 sequence reads: CASSGLAGLSSYEQYF. CDR3 nucleotide sequence: TGCGCCAGCAGCGGCTTAGCGGGGCTTAGCTCCTACGAGCAGTACTTC.

This clonotype was seen many times. The rearrangement links TRBV5-1 to TRBJ1-4, with D possibly matching TRBD1 (5 bases). Trimming shortened V by 0 bases and J by 3 bases, and 6 bases separated the two germline ends. Germline assignment: CDR1 SGHRS and CDR2 YFSETQ. There are 14 residues in the CDR3. CDR3 DNA: TGCGCCAGCAGCTTGGTGGGGGCTAATGAAAAACTGTTTTTT. Its protein is CASSLVGANEKLFF. Variable domain in full (rest from reference TRBV5-1 and TRBJ1-4): KAGVTQTPRYLIKTRGQQVTLSCSPISGHRSVSWYQQTPGQGLQFLFEYFSETQRNKGNFPGRFSGRQFSNSRSEMNVSTLELGDSALYLCASSLVGANEKLFFGSGTQLSVL.

This clonotype has a count of ten or more. This sequence joins TRBV20-1 and TRBJ2-3, with TRBD2 matching 8 bases. This CDR3 is built from 17 residues. V gave up 1 base and J gave up 3 bases; unmatched junction bases: 12. CDR1 is DFQATT, CDR2 SNEGSKA, per germline (reference sequence). The CDR3 is CSARGPAGGRGTDTQYF. The CDR3 coding sequence is TGCAGTGCTAGAGGTCCGGCGGGGGGCCGAGGGACAGATACGCAGTATTTT.

Many counts were recorded for this clonotype. The chain employs TRBV9 and TRBJ2-7; 11 nucleotides align to TRBD2. V gave up 3 bases and J gave up 2 bases; unmatched junction bases: 4. CDR1 is SGDLS, CDR2 YYNGEE, per germline. There are 15 residues in the CDR3. The CDR3 spells CASSGGTSGTYEQYF. CDR3 in DNA: TGTGCCAGCAGCGGCGGGACTAGCGGCACCTACGAGCAGTACTTC.

At least ten counts were recorded for this clonotype. The chain carries TRBV3-1 and TRBJ2-7, with D maybe TRBD1 (5 bases). Trimming shortened V by 0 bases and J by 2 bases, and 17 bases separated the two germline ends. Germline V gene data show CDR1 as LGHDT and CDR2 as YNNKEL (reference sequence). This CDR3 has 17 residues. The CDR3 reads CASSQDLWGTGTYEQYF. The CDR3 DNA reads as TGTGCCAGCAGCCAAGATTTGTGGGGCACCGGAACCTACGAGCAGTACTTC.